These T cell receptor beta chains were read from a single sample in a study of blood T cell repertoires in COVID-19. Some clones are missing from TCRdb's copy, which holds only in-frame ones; the method was immunoSEQ multiplex PCR. The data show approximately 220,000 clones, with about 91% seen just once and 2% to 3% held by the top ten. Sequences were obtained from PBMCs or T cells enriched from blood (not recorded which). These receptor sequences come from a woman between 25 and 40 years old with acute COVID-19. Each CDR3 is given with its conserved first and last residue. D genes are given only for firm matches. Only part of the rows carry a size: once, few, many, or a class if the clone is expanded.

j_call,v_call,clone_size,d_call,cdr3_aa,cdr3_nt
TRBJ1-2,TRBV30,NA,TRBD1,CAWSRDRPRGYTF,TGTGCCTGGAGTCGGGACAGGCCCCGGGGCTACACCTTC
TRBJ1-1,TRBV7-9,NA,NA,CASSSSPTGDTEAFF,TGTGCCAGCAGCTCGAGCCCCACGGGGGACACTGAAGCTTTCTTT
TRBJ2-3,TRBV5-1,NA,NA,CASSLLLVTDTQYF,TGCGCCAGCAGCTTGTTGTTAGTTACAGATACGCAGTATTTT
TRBJ2-5,TRBV18,NA,NA,CASSPGGVGQETQYF,TGTGCCAGCTCACCTGGGGGCGTGGGGCAAGAGACCCAGTACTTC
TRBJ1-6,TRBV7-9,NA,NA,CASSLAGPAYNSPLHF,TGTGCCAGCAGCTTGGCAGGGCCTGCCTATAATTCACCCCTCCACTTT
TRBJ1-1,TRBV29-1,NA,TRBD1,CSVAGTGDTEAFF,TGCAGCGTCGCGGGGACAGGGGACACTGAAGCTTTCTTT
TRBJ2-1,TRBV5-1,NA,TRBD1,CASSIHGQGASNEQFF,TGCGCCAGCAGCATTCACGGACAGGGGGCATCCAATGAGCAGTTCTTC
TRBJ1-1,TRBV5-6,few,NA,CASSWPGQGIEAFF,TGTGCCAGCAGCTGGCCCGGGCAGGGAATTGAAGCTTTCTTT
TRBJ2-6,TRBV11-2,NA,NA,CASSLERVSGANVLTF,TGTGCCAGCAGCTTAGAGCGAGTTTCTGGGGCCAACGTCCTGACTTTC
TRBJ1-2,TRBV4-1,once,NA,CASSQGTVIRTF,TGCGCCAGCAGCCAAGGGACAGTGATACGCACCTTC
TRBJ2-3,TRBV5-1,NA,NA,CASSEDWGRRDTQYF,TGCGCCAGCAGCGAGGACTGGGGGCGCAGAGATACGCAGTATTTT
TRBJ2-1,TRBV27,NA,NA,CASSTPRDSPRDNEQFF,TGTGCCAGCAGCACCCCCCGGGACTCCCCTCGGGACAATGAGCAGTTCTTC
TRBJ1-4,TRBV5-8,NA,NA,CASSFGTTNEKLFF,TGTGCCAGCAGCTTCGGGACTACTAATGAAAAACTGTTTTTT
TRBJ1-6,TRBV27,NA,TRBD1,CASSPGQGLNSPLHF,TGTGCCAGCAGTCCCGGACAGGGTTTAAATTCACCCCTCCACTTT
TRBJ1-1,TRBV27,NA,TRBD1,CASSVNRGTEAFF,TGTGCCAGCAGTGTTAACAGGGGGACTGAAGCTTTCTTT
TRBJ1-5,TRBV19,NA,TRBD1,CASSINGGTGNQPQHF,TGTGCCAGTAGTATCAATGGGGGGACAGGCAATCAGCCCCAGCATTTT
TRBJ2-2,TRBV7-9,NA,NA,CASSPTVAGELFF,TGTGCCAGCAGCCCGACAGTCGCCGGGGAGCTGTTTTTT